The rows below give T cell receptor beta chains drawn from one sample of a study of metastatic and nonmetastatic thyroid tumors. Using MiXCR, TCRdb reanalyzed the PCR reads. Here the sample spans roughly 17,000 clones, approximately 24% being singletons. Sequences were obtained from tumor tissue. The receptors originated from a male donor with papillary thyroid cancer or a benign thyroid nodule (not recorded which). Some clones in this sample may be carry-over from other donors' samples. The CDR3 runs from the conserved cysteine through the conserved F or W. Fields, in order: V gene, clone size, J gene, CDR3 protein. Expanded clones get a size class; other rows say once, few or many, or leave the size out.

TRBV11-1	-	TRBJ2-3	CAWSLIGVLTDTQYF
TRBV4-2	many	TRBJ1-3	CASSQASDRPGGNTIYF
TRBV5-1	-	TRBJ2-7	CASSGQGYEQYF
TRBV2	-	TRBJ2-7	CASSEQATAGTGESYEQYF
TRBV7-2	-	TRBJ2-3	CASSQLTSTDTQYF
TRBV24-1	medium-sized	TRBJ2-5	CATSPGTGKETQYF
TRBV19	many	TRBJ1-2	CASSLIRGSYGYTF
TRBV28	few	TRBJ2-7	CASRNNPGTGLSYEQYF
TRBV20-1	medium-sized	TRBJ2-5	CSASMEGTQETQYF
TRBV27	-	TRBJ2-3	CASSLSQSRGSPKYF
TRBV12-3/TRBV12-4	few	TRBJ1-2	CASSTTLTEDRGYTF
TRBV24-1	once	TRBJ1-2	CATSGRSPDGNHVYTF
TRBV6-1	medium-sized	TRBJ2-1	CASSHLSSYNEQFF
TRBV30	many	TRBJ2-7	CAWSVGHTGYEQYF
TRBV15	few	TRBJ2-7	CATSRDPGGVEQYF
TRBV28	-	TRBJ2-2	CASSYRGTGELFF
TRBV6-2/TRBV6-3	-	TRBJ1-2	CASSLNRDPGYTF
TRBV2	-	TRBJ1-6	CASRAGQGAQCSLLHF
TRBV30	many	TRBJ2-3	CASGPYLDTQYF
TRBV27	few	TRBJ1-1	CVTIRTGLTEAFF